This T cell receptor (beta chain) was captured by sequencing in a study of blood T cell repertoires in COVID-19. Those enrolled in Seattle joined during active infection and were followed longitudinally afterward. Germline assignment: CDR1 SGDLS and CDR2 YYNGEE. The CDR3 spans 15 residues. The V segment lost 0 bases and the J segment 7 bases; nucleotides outside the gene matches: 4. In the source study's methods: The authors estimated nucleated cell counts from reference gene primer amplification. Only in-frame clones appear in the TCRdb table, and some are missing; sequencing was by immunoSEQ multiplex PCR. The V and J calls and clone size come from that table; D and trimming were worked out from the DNA. The data show 250,000 to 300,000 clones, approximately 88% seen once.

The sample comprised peripheral blood. The chain is built from TRBV9 and TRBJ1-6, with 7 bases fitting TRBD1. The TCR comes from a woman aged 70-85 years with COVID-19, enrolled during active disease. The DNA for the CDR3 is TGTGCCAGCAGCGTAGATATGACAGGGAATTCACCCCTCCACTTT. As protein: CASSVDMTGNSPLHF.